Listed here are 24 T cell receptor beta chains from one sample, sequenced in a study of T cell responses to AZD1222 COVID-19 vaccine. Here immunoSEQ multiplex PCR was the method, and the copy in TCRdb shows in-frame clones only, minus some. The top ten hold about 0.5% of the sample, which has around 270,000 clones, about 94% seen once. Sequenced material: peripheral blood, taken 28 days after the second AZD1222 dose. These receptors all stem from an adult who received the AZD1222 COVID-19 vaccine.

The gene calls are TRBV2 and TRBJ2-2; 7 bases are shared with TRBD2. V dropped 5 bases and J dropped 4; count of bases not matched to a gene: 4. CDR1 is SNHLY, CDR2 FYNNEI, per germline. The CDR3 has 14 residues. The CDR3 DNA follows: TGTGCCAGCAGTTCGGGACTATCCACCGGGGAGCTGTTTTTT. Protein sequence: CASSSGLSTGELFF.

The genes are TRBV3-1 (or the pseudogene TRBV3-2) and TRBJ2-3, with D possibly TRBD2 on 5 matching bases. There are 14 residues in the CDR3. Germline V gene data show CDR1 as LGHDT and CDR2 as YNNKEL (reference sequence). The V and J ends lost 1 base and 3 bases respectively, with 8 bases between them. The CDR3 sequence: CASSQGGMTDTQYF. CDR3 coding DNA: TGTGCCAGCAGCCAAGGAGGGATGACAGATACGCAGTATTTT.

V and J are TRBV2 and TRBJ1-1; D unclear. Between the trimmed V and J ends, which lost 6 bases and 3 bases, there was a span of 5 bases. In germline, CDR1 is SNHLY, CDR2 FYNNEI. This CDR3 comprises 11 residues. The CDR3 nucleotides are TGTGCCAGCAGAATAGACACTGAAGCTTTCTTT. As protein: CASRIDTEAFF.

The rearrangement links TRBV28 to TRBJ1-2; D not certain. V lost 6 bases, J lost 3 bases, and 17 bases lay in between. The CDR3 loop spans 15 amino acids. Per the germline V gene, CDR1 is MDHEN and CDR2 is SYDVKM. Here the CDR3 reads CASSSGPPQDYGYTF. The CDR3 nucleotides are TGTGCCAGCAGCTCGGGCCCTCCTCAGGACTATGGCTACACCTTC.

The chain couples TRBV30 to TRBJ1-1, with a tentative D call TRBD1 (6 bases). The germline V and J ends were trimmed by 2 bases and 2 bases, with 12 bases remaining between them. The CDR3 is 14 residues long. CDR1 is GTSNPN, CDR2 SVGIG, per germline (reference sequence). CDR3 sequence reads: CAWSLEGGNTEAFF. The CDR3 region has the DNA TGTGCCTGGAGTTTGGAGGGGGGTAACACTGAAGCTTTCTTT.

The rearrangement uses TRBV28 and TRBJ2-7, with 8 bases that match TRBD1. This CDR3 has 14 amino acids. Losses at the gene ends were 7 bases for V and 1 base for J; bases not matched to a gene: 6. Germline V gene sequence: CDR1 MDHEN, CDR2 SYDVKM. The CDR3 here is CASIPTGVSYEQYF. The CDR3, as DNA: TGTGCCAGCATCCCGACAGGGGTTTCCTACGAGCAGTACTTC.

J is TRBJ2-7 and V is TRBV28; D perhaps matches TRBD1 (6 bases). V gave up 1 base and J gave up 0 bases, with 16 bases separating them. The CDR3 runs to 17 residues. The germline gives CDR1 MDHEN, CDR2 SYDVKM. CDR3 region: CASSLSPGAASSYEQYF. CDR3 coding DNA: TGTGCCAGCAGTTTATCCCCAGGGGCCGCCTCCTCCTACGAGCAGTACTTC.

V gene TRBV5-1 combines with J gene TRBJ2-7, with 10 bases aligning to TRBD1. Germline CDR1 is SGHRS and CDR2 is YFSETQ. The CDR3 runs 17 residues. V was clipped by 4 bases and J by 3 bases; unmatched bases: 13. CDR3 nucleotides: TGCGCCAGCAGCAGGAGGGGACAGGGGACGCCGTACTACGAGCAGTACTTC. It yields the protein CASSRRGQGTPYYEQYF.

The chain couples TRBV14 to TRBJ1-1; the D is unclear. There are 12 residues in the CDR3. The germline V and J ends were trimmed by 4 bases and 7 bases, with 10 bases remaining between them. Germline V gene lookup returns CDR1 SGHDN and CDR2 FVKESK. The CDR3 nucleotides are TGTGCCAGCAGCCTGATAATAGGTGAAGCTTTCTTT. Its protein is CASSLIIGEAFF.

V is TRBV27 and J is TRBJ2-7; D is perhaps TRBD1 (5 bases). Germline V lookup: CDR1 MNHEY, CDR2 SMNVEV (reference sequence). The CDR3 totals 15 residues. Trimming shortened V by 4 bases and J by 3 bases, and 16 bases separated the two germline ends. CDR3 sequence reads: CASSSPLAGYYEQYF. The CDR3 DNA follows: TGTGCCAGCAGTTCCCCTTTGGCAGGGTACTACGAGCAGTACTTC.

This chain joins TRBV5-1 and TRBJ1-5; the match to TRBD1 covers 7 bases. The CDR3 has 14 amino acids. Germline CDR1 is SGHRS and CDR2 is YFSETQ. V gave up 8 bases and J gave up 5 bases; unmatched junction bases: 10. The CDR3 nucleotides are TGCGCCAGTTCGACAGGGACAGCGGATCAGCCCCAGCATTTT. Translated: CASSTGTADQPQHF.

This rearrangement joins TRBV15 to TRBJ2-5; D not resolved. This CDR3 spans 14 amino acids. Per germline, CDR1 LNHNV and CDR2 YYDKDF (reference sequence). Between the trimmed V and J ends, which lost 2 bases and 0 bases, there was a span of 7 bases. CDR3 in DNA: TGTGCCACCAGCAGAACACTGAACCAAGAGACCCAGTACTTC. This translates into CATSRTLNQETQYF.

The chain has TRBV2 and TRBJ2-1, with D tentatively TRBD1 or TRBD2 (6 bases each). V was clipped by 0 bases and J by 14 bases, with 20 bases between them. CDR1 SNHLY and CDR2 FYNNEI come from the germline V gene. The CDR3 is 15 residues long. CDR3 DNA: TGTGCCAGCAGTGAAGCCCTAAACGGACTGGGGGGCAAGTTCTTC. Its translation is CASSEALNGLGGKFF. Variable domain in full (rest from reference TRBV2 and TRBJ2-1): EPEVTQTPSHQVTQMGQEVILRCVPISNHLYFYWYRQILGQKVEFLVSFYNNEISEKSEIFDDQFSVERPDGSNFTLKIRSTKLEDSAMYFCASSEALNGLGGKFFGPGTRLTVL.

The chain couples TRBV14 to TRBJ1-2; D not certain. Germline V gene data show CDR1 as SGHDN and CDR2 as FVKESK. V was trimmed by 4 bases and J by 2 bases, leaving 17 bases between them. There are 16 residues in the CDR3. The CDR3 sequence: CASSPPGKGFNYGYTF. The CDR3 coding sequence is TGTGCCAGCAGCCCCCCTGGGAAGGGCTTCAACTATGGCTACACCTTC. Based on the CDR3 plus reference TRBV14 and TRBJ1-2, the full variable domain is EAGVTQFPSHSVIEKGQTVTLRCDPISGHDNLYWYRRVMGKEIKFLLHFVKESKQDESGMPNNRFLAERTGGTYSTLKVQPAELEDSGVYFCASSPPGKGFNYGYTFGSGTRLTVV.

The chain has TRBV7-9 and TRBJ1-5; 9 bases agree with TRBD1. The CDR3 totals 16 residues. Germline V gives CDR1 SEHNR, CDR2 FQNEAQ (reference sequence). V shed 5 bases and J 9 bases; nucleotides not matched to a gene: 14. The DNA of the CDR3 is TGTGCCAGCAGCCCGGGGACAGGGACCGGGCATGGGCCCCAGCATTTT. Residues: CASSPGTGTGHGPQHF.

The J gene is TRBJ1-2, the V gene TRBV4-1; 8 nucleotides match TRBD1. From germline, CDR1 is MGHRA and CDR2 YSYEKL. The CDR3 loop spans 16 amino acids. V trimming: 4 bases; J trimming: 5 bases; junction bases outside the gene matches: 12. The CDR3 region has the DNA TGCGCCAGCAGCCCCTCGGGGGGACAGGCACCGTATGGCTACACCTTC. Its protein product is CASSPSGGQAPYGYTF.

Only a few counts were recorded for this clone. This chain connects TRBV29-1 to TRBJ1-3; unclear D gene. V gave up 4 bases and J gave up 0 bases, with 7 bases separating them. CDR3 length: 13 residues. Germline CDR1 and CDR2: SQVTM and ANQGSEA. The CDR3 reads CSVVRSSGNTIYF. The CDR3 DNA reads as TGCAGCGTTGTTCGTAGCTCTGGAAACACCATATATTTT.

The table lists this clone with a few counts. DNA of the CDR3: TGTGCCAGCAGTTTGGAACAGACATTACTTGGAAACACCATATATTTT. Translation gives CASSLEQTLLGNTIYF. The V and J genes are TRBV28 and TRBJ1-3; no clear D. Germline V gives CDR1 MDHEN, CDR2 SYDVKM. The V end was cut by 3 bases, the J end by 3 bases, with 15 bases between. CDR3 length equals 16 residues.

V and J are TRBV5-1 and TRBJ2-5, with D unclear. Per germline, CDR1 SGHRS and CDR2 YFSETQ. The V end was cut by 0 bases, the J end by 3 bases, with 12 bases between. The CDR3 has 15 residues. CDR3 in DNA: TGCGCCAGCAGCTTGGCCTGGTCTGAAAAAGAGACCCAGTACTTC. Translation: CASSLAWSEKETQYF.

V and J are TRBV2 and TRBJ1-1; D is undetermined. The CDR3 totals 14 residues. Deletions cut 1 base from V and 6 bases from J, with 12 bases between. From germline, CDR1 is SNHLY and CDR2 FYNNEI. CDR3 bases: TGTGCCAGCAGTGAAGGACCGGGTACGGCTGAAGCTTTCTTT. This sequence encodes CASSEGPGTAEAFF.

Remarks on this clone: The junction differs from germline at one of its ends, possibly a read error. DNA for the CDR3: TGTGCCAGCAGCCGAAGAGGAGGGACTAGCGGGGAGAAATTC. Protein product: CASSRRGGTSGEKF. The chain is built from TRBV11-2 and TRBJ2-7, with 13 bases matching TRBD2. The CDR3 has 14 amino acids. Germline-derived CDR1 and CDR2 are SGHAT and FQNNGV.

In nucleotides, the CDR3 is TGTGCCAGCAGCTCGGGACAGGGCATTTCGCCCCAGCATTTT. This encodes CASSSGQGISPQHF. The chain links TRBV7-8 to TRBJ1-5, with TRBD1 matching 9 bases. The CDR3 is made up of 14 amino acids. J lost 9 bases, V lost 4 bases, and 7 bases had no gene match. Germline-derived CDR1 and CDR2 are SGHVS and FQNEAQ.

The gene calls are TRBV2 and TRBJ1-1; D not certain. Germline V lookup: CDR1 SNHLY, CDR2 FYNNEI. The V end lost 5 bases, the J end lost 3 bases, and 13 bases lay between the germline ends. The CDR3 extends over 14 amino acids. The CDR3 coding sequence is TGTGCCAGCAGTTTGACGATCGAGGACACTGAAGCTTTCTTT. This sequence encodes CASSLTIEDTEAFF. Full variable domain (outside the CDR3, taken from reference TRBV2 and TRBJ1-1): EPEVTQTPSHQVTQMGQEVILRCVPISNHLYFYWYRQILGQKVEFLVSFYNNEISEKSEIFDDQFSVERPDGSNFTLKIRSTKLEDSAMYFCASSLTIEDTEAFFGQGTRLTVV.

V usage is TRBV27 and J usage is TRBJ2-5, with D possibly matching TRBD2 (6 bases). The germline V gene encodes CDR1 MNHEY and CDR2 SMNVEV (reference sequence). V lost 3 bases and J lost 7, with 15 bases in between. This CDR3 is built from 14 residues. The DNA of the CDR3 is TGTGCCAGCAGTTTGGGCGGGGCGGCGGGGACCCAGTACTTC. This sequence encodes CASSLGGAAGTQYF.